This TCR beta chain stems from a study of blood T cell repertoires in COVID-19. Study-wide context: PBMCs, B-cell-depleted T cells, or T cells provided the cDNA or gDNA that made up the material.

Trimming removed 6 bases from V and 5 bases from J; junction bases left unmatched: 6. Germline V CDR1 and CDR2: SNHLY, FYNNEI. The CDR3 extends over 14 amino acids. Only in-frame clones appear in the TCRdb table, and some are missing; sequencing was by immunoSEQ multiplex PCR. The sample contains more than 110,000 clones, 82% of which appear only once. The sequence came from an elderly woman with acute or convalescent COVID-19. Sequenced material: peripheral blood. The chain employs TRBV2 and TRBJ2-1, with 8 nucleotides matching TRBD2. The CDR3 protein is CASRETTSDNEQFF. The DNA for the CDR3 is TGTGCCAGCAGGGAAACGACTAGCGACAATGAGCAGTTCTTC. Based on the CDR3 plus reference TRBV2 and TRBJ2-1, the full variable domain is EPEVTQTPSHQVTQMGQEVILRCVPISNHLYFYWYRQILGQKVEFLVSFYNNEISEKSEIFDDQFSVERPDGSNFTLKIRSTKLEDSAMYFCASRETTSDNEQFFGPGTRLTVL.